This entry features one T cell receptor (beta chain) sequence. Its specificity is not known. The sample belongs to a study of cytomegalovirus exposure and HLA in healthy donors. Among the 120 subjects of the validation cohort, separate from the 666-subject first cohort, were the donors. Study findings and constraints: The study put under 200 TCR beta chains on its list as cytomegalovirus-associated. Confirmation was obtained in vitro that a few CMV-associated chains are specific for CMV antigens.

CDR1 and CDR2 from the germline V gene are MNHEY and SMNVEV (reference sequence). Trimming left V 3 bases short and J 0 bases short, with 12 bases between. The CDR3 consists of 15 residues. Here immunoSEQ multiplex PCR was the method, and the copy in TCRdb shows in-frame clones only, minus some. The table records some 150,000 clones, 90% to 95% of them present only once. The origin of this receptor is a man aged 18 to 35 in good health and CMV-seronegative. This chain uses TRBV27 with TRBJ2-7; D is uncertain. The specimen sequenced was PBMCs. The CDR3 nucleotides read TGTGCCAGCAGTTTTTCTCTGGCTAGCTCCTACGAGCAGTACTTC. It specifies CASSFSLASSYEQYF.